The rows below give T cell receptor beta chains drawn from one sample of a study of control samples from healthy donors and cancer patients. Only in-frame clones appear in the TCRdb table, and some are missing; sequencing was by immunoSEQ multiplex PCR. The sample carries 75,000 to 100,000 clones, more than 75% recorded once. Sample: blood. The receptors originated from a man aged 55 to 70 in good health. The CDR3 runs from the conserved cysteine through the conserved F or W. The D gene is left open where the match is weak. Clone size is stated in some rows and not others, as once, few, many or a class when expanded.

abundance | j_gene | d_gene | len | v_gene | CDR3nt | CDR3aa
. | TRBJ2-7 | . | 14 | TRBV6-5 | TGTGCCAGCAGCCTAGTTGGGGGCGCCTACGAGCAGTACTTC | CASSLVGGAYEQYF
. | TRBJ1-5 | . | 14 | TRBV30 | TGTGCCTGGAGTGTTACAGGGCGAAATCAGCCCCAGCATTTT | CAWSVTGRNQPQHF
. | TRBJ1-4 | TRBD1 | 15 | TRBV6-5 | TGTGCCAGCAGTTCATGGACAGGGGGAAGTGAAAAACTGTTTTTT | CASSSWTGGSEKLFF
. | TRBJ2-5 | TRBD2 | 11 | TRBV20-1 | TGCAGTGCCCAGCGGGGGGAGACCCAGTACTTC | CSAQRGETQYF
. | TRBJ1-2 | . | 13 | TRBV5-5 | TGTGCCAGCAGCTTGTCACGGGGCTATGGCTACACCTTC | CASSLSRGYGYTF
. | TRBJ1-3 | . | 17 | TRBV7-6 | TGTGCCAGCAGCTTAGAAGCAGGGACCACCTCTGGAAACACCATATATTTT | CASSLEAGTTSGNTIYF
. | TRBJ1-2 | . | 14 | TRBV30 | TGTGCCTGGAGTTGGGCAGACCGCTACTATGGCTACACCTTC | CAWSWADRYYGYTF
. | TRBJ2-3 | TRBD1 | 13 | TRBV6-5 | TGTGCCGCCCAGGGGGCTATGGCAGATACGCAGTATTTT | CAAQGAMADTQYF
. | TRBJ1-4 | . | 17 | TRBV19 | TGTGCCAGTTCCGCCTCGGGGGGGAACAGGCCGATCGAAAAACTGTTTTTT | CASSASGGNRPIEKLFF
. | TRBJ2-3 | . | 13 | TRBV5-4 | TGTGCCAGCAGCGCCCCTAGCACAGATACGCAGTATTTT | CASSAPSTDTQYF
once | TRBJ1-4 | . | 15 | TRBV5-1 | TGCGCCAGCAGCTTGAGGCCAGGGTTGGATGAAAAACTGTTTTTT | CASSLRPGLDEKLFF
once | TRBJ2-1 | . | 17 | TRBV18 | TGTGCCACATCACCCTGGGGGCTACAGAGCTCCTACAATGAGCAGTTCTTC | CATSPWGLQSSYNEQFF
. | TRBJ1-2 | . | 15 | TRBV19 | TGTGCCAGCACGACCCTGTGGGGGGGCGCGGAGGGCTACACCTTC | CASTTLWGGAEGYTF
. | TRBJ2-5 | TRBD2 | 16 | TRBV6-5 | TGTGCCAGCAGTTACACTAGCGGGGGTATCCAAGAGACCCAGTACTTC | CASSYTSGGIQETQYF
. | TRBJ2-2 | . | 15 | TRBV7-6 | TGTGCCAGCAGCCAGTTCCCCGCGAACACCGGGGAGCTGTTTTTT | CASSQFPANTGELFF
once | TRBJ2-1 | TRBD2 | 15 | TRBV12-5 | TGTGCTAGTGGGCTTACTAGCGTCTCCTACAATGAGCAGTTCTTC | CASGLTSVSYNEQFF
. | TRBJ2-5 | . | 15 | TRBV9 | TGTGCCAGCAGCGTTGGGGGGCGCGACGCAGAGACCCAGTACTTC | CASSVGGRDAETQYF
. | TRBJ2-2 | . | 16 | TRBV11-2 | TGTGCCAGCAGCTTAAGCGGCTTTGGGGGGGGCGGGCAGCTGTTTTTT | CASSLSGFGGGGQLFF
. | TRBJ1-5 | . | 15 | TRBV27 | TGTGCCAGCAGTTTTCTACGGAATAGCAATCAGCCCCAGCATTTT | CASSFLRNSNQPQHF
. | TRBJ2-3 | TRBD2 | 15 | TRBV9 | TGTGCCAGCAGCGTAGGCAGCGGGGGCACAGATACGCAGTATTTT | CASSVGSGGTDTQYF
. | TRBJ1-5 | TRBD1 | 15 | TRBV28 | TGTGCCAGCAGGAGGACAGGGGGGAGCAATCAGCCCCAGCATTTT | CASRRTGGSNQPQHF
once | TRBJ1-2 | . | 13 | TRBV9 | TGTGCCAGCAGCGTAGAGGGTGGGAATGGCTACACCTTC | CASSVEGGNGYTF
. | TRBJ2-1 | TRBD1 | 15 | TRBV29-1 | TGCAGCGTTGCGCCGACAGGGAGCTCCTACAATGAGCAGTTCTTC | CSVAPTGSSYNEQFF
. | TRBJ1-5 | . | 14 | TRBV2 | TGTGCCAGCAGTGACAGGGTTGGCAATCAGCCCCAGCATTTT | CASSDRVGNQPQHF
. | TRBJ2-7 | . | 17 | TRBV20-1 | TGCAGTGCTAGTATCTCTTCCCCGGGGGAGAGCGGTCGGCGGGGGTACTTC | CSASISSPGESGRRGYF
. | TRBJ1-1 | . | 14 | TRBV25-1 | TGTGCCAGCAGTGAAGTAGGGTCGAACACTGAAGCTTTCTTT | CASSEVGSNTEAFF
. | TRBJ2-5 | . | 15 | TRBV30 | TGTGCCTGGAGTAGATCCTGGGGCTTCCAAGAGACCCAGTACTTC | CAWSRSWGFQETQYF
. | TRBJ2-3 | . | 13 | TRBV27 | TGTGCCAGCAGGGAGAGCGGTGCAGATACGCAGTATTTT | CASRESGADTQYF
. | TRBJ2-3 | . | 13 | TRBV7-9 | TGTGCCAGCAGCTTAGCGCTCACAGATACGCAGTATTTT | CASSLALTDTQYF
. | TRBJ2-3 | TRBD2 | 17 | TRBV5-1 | TGCGCCAGCAGCCTAGGACTAGCGGGGGACCAAGGGGATACGCAGTATTTT | CASSLGLAGDQGDTQYF
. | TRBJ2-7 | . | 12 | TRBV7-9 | TGTGCCAGCAGCCGAGAACTCTACGAGCAGTACTTC | CASSRELYEQYF
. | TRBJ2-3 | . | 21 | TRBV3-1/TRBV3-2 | TGTGCCAGCAGCCAAGAGAGGGCCAGCTACAACCCGGGACAAGGGAGGAATACGCAGTATTTT | CASSQERASYNPGQGRNTQYF
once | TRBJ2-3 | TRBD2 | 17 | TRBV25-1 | TGTGCCAGCAGTGAAGGGACTAGCGGGGGTCTCACAGATACGCAGTATTTT | CASSEGTSGGLTDTQYF
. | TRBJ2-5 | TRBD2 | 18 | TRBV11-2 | TGTGCCAGCAGCTTAGTTAGCGGACTAGCGGGGTACCAAGAGACCCAGTACTTC | CASSLVSGLAGYQETQYF
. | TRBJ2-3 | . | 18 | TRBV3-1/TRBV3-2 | TGTGCCAGCAGCCAAGTAAGCTCAGCAAGAACTAGCACAGATACGCAGTATTTT | CASSQVSSARTSTDTQYF
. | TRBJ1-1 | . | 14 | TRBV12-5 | TGTGCTAGTGGTTCCCCGGATTTGAACACTGAAGCTTTCTTT | CASGSPDLNTEAFF
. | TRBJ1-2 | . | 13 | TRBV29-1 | TGCAGCGTCATCGACAGATCGTCCTATGGCTACACCTTC | CSVIDRSSYGYTF
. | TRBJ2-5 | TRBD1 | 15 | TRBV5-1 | TGCGCCAGCAGCTTGGGGGACAGCCTCCAAGAGACCCAGTACTTC | CASSLGDSLQETQYF
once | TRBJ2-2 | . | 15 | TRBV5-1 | TGCGCCAGCAGCTCGACAGTCTCTGACACCGGGGAGCTGTTTTTT | CASSSTVSDTGELFF
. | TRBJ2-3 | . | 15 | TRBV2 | TGTGCCAGCAGTGGAAGGGCCCCTCAGTCAGATACGCAGTATTTT | CASSGRAPQSDTQYF